This T cell receptor (beta chain) comes out of a study of PD-L1 blockade in urothelial cancer. Whole-study context: Most of the roughly 30 patients were men whose urothelial cancer was bladder-origin.

V shed 1 base and J shed 2 bases, with 9 bases lying between them. Germline V gene sequence: CDR1 SQVTM, CDR2 ANQGSEA. CDR3 length: 13 amino acids. Profiled with immunoSEQ multiplex PCR; TCRdb holds only in-frame clones, not every one. The sample has tens of thousands of clones; about 88% are singletons. The clonotype originates from a man aged 60 to 69 with urothelial cancer. The starting material was PBMCs, obtained around atezolizumab (anti-PD-L1) treatment. The chain employs TRBV29-1 and TRBJ2-7, with TRBD1 as a possible D gene (6 bases). CDR3 amino acids: CSVEVQGTYEQYF. CDR3 DNA: TGCAGCGTTGAAGTCCAGGGGACCTACGAGCAGTACTTC.